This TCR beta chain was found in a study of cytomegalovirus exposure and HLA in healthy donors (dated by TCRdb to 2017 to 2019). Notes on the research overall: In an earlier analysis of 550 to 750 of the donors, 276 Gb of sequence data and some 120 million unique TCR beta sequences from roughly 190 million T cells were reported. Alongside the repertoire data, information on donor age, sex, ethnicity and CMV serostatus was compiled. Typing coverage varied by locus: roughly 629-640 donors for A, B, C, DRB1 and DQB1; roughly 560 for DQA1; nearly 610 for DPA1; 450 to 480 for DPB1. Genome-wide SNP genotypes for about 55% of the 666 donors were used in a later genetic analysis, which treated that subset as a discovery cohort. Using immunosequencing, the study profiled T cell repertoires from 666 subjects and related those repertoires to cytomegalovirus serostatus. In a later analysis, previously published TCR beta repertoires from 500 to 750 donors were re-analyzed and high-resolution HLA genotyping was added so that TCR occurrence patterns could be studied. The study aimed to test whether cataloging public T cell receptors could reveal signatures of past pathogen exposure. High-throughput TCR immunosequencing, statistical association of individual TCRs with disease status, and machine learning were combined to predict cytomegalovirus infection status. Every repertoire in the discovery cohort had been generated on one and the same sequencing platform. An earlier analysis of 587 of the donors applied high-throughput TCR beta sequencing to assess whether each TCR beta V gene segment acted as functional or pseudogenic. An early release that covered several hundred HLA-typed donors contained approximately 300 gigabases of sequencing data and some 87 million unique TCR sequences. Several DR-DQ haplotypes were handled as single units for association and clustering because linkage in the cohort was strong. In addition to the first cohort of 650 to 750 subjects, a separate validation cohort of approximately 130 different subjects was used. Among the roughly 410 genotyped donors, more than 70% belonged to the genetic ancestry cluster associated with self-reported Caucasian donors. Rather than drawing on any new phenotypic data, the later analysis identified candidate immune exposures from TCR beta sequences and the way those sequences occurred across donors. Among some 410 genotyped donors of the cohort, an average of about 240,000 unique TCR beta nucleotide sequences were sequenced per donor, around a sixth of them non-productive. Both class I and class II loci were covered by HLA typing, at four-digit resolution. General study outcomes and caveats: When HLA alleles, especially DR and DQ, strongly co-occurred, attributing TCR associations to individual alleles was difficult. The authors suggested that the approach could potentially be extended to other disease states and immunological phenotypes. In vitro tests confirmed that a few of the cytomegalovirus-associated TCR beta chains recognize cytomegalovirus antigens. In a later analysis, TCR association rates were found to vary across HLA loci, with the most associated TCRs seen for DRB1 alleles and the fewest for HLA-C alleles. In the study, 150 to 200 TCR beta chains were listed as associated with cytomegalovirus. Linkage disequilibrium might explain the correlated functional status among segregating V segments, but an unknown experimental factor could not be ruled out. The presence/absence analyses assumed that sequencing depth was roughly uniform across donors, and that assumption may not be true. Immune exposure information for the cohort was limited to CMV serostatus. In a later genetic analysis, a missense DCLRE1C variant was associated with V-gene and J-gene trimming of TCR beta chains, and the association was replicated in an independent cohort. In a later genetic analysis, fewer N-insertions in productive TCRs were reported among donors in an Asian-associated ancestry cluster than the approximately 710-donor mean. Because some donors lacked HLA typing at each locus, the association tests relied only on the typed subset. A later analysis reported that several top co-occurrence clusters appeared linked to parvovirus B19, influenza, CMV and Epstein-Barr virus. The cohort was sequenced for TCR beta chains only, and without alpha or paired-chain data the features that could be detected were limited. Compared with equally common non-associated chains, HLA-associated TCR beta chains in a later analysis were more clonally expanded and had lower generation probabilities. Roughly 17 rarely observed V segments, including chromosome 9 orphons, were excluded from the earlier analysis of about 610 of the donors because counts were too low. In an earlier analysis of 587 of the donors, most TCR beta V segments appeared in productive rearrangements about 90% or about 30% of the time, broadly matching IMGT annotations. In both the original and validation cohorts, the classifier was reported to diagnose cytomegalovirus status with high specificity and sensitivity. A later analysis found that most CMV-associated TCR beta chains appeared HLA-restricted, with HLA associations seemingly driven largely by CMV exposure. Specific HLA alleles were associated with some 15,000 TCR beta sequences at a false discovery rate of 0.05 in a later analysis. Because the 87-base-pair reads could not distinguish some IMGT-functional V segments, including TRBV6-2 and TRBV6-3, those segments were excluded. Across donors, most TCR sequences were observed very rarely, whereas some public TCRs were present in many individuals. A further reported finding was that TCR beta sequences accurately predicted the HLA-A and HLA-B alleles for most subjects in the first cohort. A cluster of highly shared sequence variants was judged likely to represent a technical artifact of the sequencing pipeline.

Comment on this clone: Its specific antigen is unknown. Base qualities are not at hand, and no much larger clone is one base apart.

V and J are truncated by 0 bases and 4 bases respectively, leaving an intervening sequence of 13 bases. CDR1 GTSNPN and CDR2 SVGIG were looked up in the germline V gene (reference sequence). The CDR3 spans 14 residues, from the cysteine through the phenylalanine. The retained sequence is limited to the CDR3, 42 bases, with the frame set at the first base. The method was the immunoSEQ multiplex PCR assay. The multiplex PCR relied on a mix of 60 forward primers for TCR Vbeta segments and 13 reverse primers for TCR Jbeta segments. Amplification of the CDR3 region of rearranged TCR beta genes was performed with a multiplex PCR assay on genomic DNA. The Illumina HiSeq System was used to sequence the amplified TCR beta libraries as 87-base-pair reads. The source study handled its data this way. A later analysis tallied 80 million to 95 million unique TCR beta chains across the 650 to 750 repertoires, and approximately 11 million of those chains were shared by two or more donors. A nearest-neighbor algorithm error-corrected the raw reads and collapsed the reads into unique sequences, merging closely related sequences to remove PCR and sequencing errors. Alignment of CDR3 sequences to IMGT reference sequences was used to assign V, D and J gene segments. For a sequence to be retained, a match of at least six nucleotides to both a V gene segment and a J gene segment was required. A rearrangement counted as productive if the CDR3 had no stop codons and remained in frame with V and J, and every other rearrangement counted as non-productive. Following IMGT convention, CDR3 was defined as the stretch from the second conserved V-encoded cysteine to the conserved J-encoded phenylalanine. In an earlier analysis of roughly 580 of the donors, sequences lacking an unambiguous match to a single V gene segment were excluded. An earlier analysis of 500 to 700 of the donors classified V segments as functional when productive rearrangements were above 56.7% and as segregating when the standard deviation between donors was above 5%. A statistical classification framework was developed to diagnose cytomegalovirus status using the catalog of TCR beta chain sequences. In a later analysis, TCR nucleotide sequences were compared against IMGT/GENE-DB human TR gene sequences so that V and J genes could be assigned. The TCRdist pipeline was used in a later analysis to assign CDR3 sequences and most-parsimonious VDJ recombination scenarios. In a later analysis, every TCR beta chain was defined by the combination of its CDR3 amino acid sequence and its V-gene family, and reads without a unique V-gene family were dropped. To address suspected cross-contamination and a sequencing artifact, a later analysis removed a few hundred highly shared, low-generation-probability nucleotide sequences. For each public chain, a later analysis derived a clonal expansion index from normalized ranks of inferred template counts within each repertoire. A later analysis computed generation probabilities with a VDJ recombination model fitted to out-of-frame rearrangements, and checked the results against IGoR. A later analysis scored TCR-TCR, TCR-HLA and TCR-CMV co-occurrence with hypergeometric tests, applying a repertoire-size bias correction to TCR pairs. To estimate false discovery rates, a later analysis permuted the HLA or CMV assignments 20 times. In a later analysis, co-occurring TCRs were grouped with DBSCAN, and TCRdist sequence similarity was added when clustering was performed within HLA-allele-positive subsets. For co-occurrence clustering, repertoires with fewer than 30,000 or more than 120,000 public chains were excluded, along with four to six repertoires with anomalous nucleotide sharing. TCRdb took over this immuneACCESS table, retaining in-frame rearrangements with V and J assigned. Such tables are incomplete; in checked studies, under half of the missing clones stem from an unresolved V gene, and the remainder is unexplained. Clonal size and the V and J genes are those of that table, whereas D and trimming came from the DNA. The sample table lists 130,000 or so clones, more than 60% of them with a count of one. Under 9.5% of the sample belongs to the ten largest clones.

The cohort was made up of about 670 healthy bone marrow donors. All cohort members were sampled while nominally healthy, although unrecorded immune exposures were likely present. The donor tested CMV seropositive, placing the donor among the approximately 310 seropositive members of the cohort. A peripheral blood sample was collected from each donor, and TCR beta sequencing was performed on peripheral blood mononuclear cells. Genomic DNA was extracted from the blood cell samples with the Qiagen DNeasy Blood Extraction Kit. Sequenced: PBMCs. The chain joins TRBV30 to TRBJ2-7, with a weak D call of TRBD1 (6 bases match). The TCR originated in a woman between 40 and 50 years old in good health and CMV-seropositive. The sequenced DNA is TGTGCCTGGAGTGTAACCTTGACAGGTTACGAGCAGTACTTC. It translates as CAWSVTLTGYEQYF.